Listed below are T cell receptor beta chains from one sample, sequenced in a study of chemoradiotherapy in HPV16-positive cancers. The repertoire was sequenced with immunoSEQ multiplex PCR; TCRdb's copy has only in-frame clones and lacks some. The top ten hold roughly 4.5% of the sample, which has about 24,000 clones, roughly nine tenths seen once. Here the sequenced sample was blood, taken from a patient who underwent chemoradiotherapy. The receptors here all came from a human donor with HPV-associated anogenital cancer. Each CDR3 is given with its conserved first and last residue. Each record gives: D gene, V gene, clone size, J gene, CDR3 protein, CDR3 DNA. The D gene is left open where the match is weak. Some rows mark clone size as missing; the rest say once, few, many or name a class of expanded clone.

D: .; V: TRBV7-2; size: .; J: TRBJ1-3; CDR3: CASSLKAALSGNTIYF; DNA: TGTGCCAGCAGCTTAAAGGCTGCCCTCTCTGGAAACACCATATATTTT
D: .; V: TRBV10-3; size: .; J: TRBJ1-1; CDR3: CAISGNTEAFF; DNA: TGTGCCATCAGTGGGAACACTGAAGCTTTCTTT
D: .; V: TRBV4-1; size: once; J: TRBJ2-5; CDR3: CASSPGERFQETQYF; DNA: TGCGCCAGCAGCCCAGGGGAGCGTTTCCAAGAGACCCAGTACTTC
D: .; V: TRBV2; size: .; J: TRBJ1-5; CDR3: CASSPPGGNQPQHF; DNA: TGTGCCAGCAGCCCCCCGGGAGGCAATCAGCCCCAGCATTTT
D: TRBD2; V: TRBV6-1; size: .; J: TRBJ2-5; CDR3: CASSEGGTSGETQYF; DNA: TGTGCCAGCAGTGAAGGAGGGACTAGCGGGGAGACCCAGTACTTC
D: TRBD1; V: TRBV7-2; size: .; J: TRBJ1-2; CDR3: CASSWTGDHYGYTF; DNA: TGTGCCAGCAGCTGGACAGGGGATCACTATGGCTACACCTTC
D: .; V: TRBV9; size: .; J: TRBJ2-1; CDR3: CASSVGTLPNNEQFF; DNA: TGTGCCAGCAGCGTAGGGACGTTACCCAACAATGAGCAGTTCTTC
D: .; V: TRBV5-6; size: .; J: TRBJ2-1; CDR3: CASILGGPSSYNEQFF; DNA: TGTGCCAGCATCCTAGGAGGCCCGAGCTCCTACAATGAGCAGTTCTTC
D: TRBD1; V: TRBV7-6; size: .; J: TRBJ1-2; CDR3: CASSLLRAGGSVGYTF; DNA: TGTGCCAGCAGCCTTCTCCGGGCAGGGGGCTCTGTTGGCTACACCTTC
D: TRBD1; V: TRBV7-3; size: .; J: TRBJ2-1; CDR3: CASSLTGTGGWNEQFF; DNA: TGTGCCAGCAGCCTGACCGGGACAGGGGGCTGGAATGAGCAGTTCTTC
D: .; V: TRBV19; size: .; J: TRBJ2-4; CDR3: CASSIGSGSGNIQYF; DNA: TGTGCCAGTAGTATAGGGTCGGGATCCGGGAACATTCAGTACTTC
D: .; V: TRBV7-6; size: .; J: TRBJ2-5; CDR3: CASSLSPPETQYF; DNA: TGTGCCAGCAGCTTATCCCCCCCGGAGACCCAGTACTTC
D: TRBD2; V: TRBV6-4; size: once; J: TRBJ2-3; CDR3: CASSDKSGGAADTQYF; DNA: TGTGCCAGCAGTGACAAGAGCGGGGGGGCCGCAGATACGCAGTATTTT
D: .; V: TRBV4-1; size: .; J: TRBJ1-4; CDR3: CASSQEPYRGSPVGEKLFF; DNA: TGCGCCAGCAGCCAAGAGCCGTACCGAGGGAGTCCGGTGGGTGAAAAACTGTTTTTT
D: TRBD1; V: TRBV27; size: .; J: TRBJ1-4; CDR3: CASSIGQGREKLLF; DNA: TGTGCCAGCAGTATTGGACAGGGACGCGAAAAACTGCTTTTT
D: TRBD2; V: TRBV6-5; size: .; J: TRBJ2-7; CDR3: CASSLEAGGSYEQYF; DNA: TGTGCCAGCAGTTTGGAAGCGGGAGGCTCCTACGAGCAGTACTTC
D: TRBD2; V: TRBV7-2; size: .; J: TRBJ2-1; CDR3: CASSLDASGYNEQFF; DNA: TGTGCCAGCAGCTTAGATGCTAGCGGTTACAATGAGCAGTTCTTC
D: .; V: TRBV19; size: .; J: TRBJ1-2; CDR3: CASTPWRESGYGYTF; DNA: TGTGCCAGTACCCCTTGGAGGGAATCGGGCTATGGCTACACCTTC
D: TRBD2; V: TRBV6-4; size: .; J: TRBJ2-3; CDR3: CASSPMSGGTDTQYF; DNA: TGTGCCAGCAGCCCGATGAGCGGGGGGACAGATACGCAGTATTTT
D: .; V: TRBV4-2; size: .; J: TRBJ1-3; CDR3: CASSIWTESRNTIYF; DNA: TGTGCCAGCAGCATCTGGACAGAAAGTAGGAACACCATATATTTT
D: TRBD1; V: TRBV7-2; size: .; J: TRBJ2-1; CDR3: CASSFRDRSGEQFF; DNA: TGTGCCAGCAGCTTTAGGGACAGGAGTGGTGAGCAGTTCTTC
D: .; V: TRBV10-3; size: .; J: TRBJ2-3; CDR3: CASQSSSTDTQYF; DNA: TGTGCCTCACAGAGCTCTAGCACAGATACGCAGTATTTT
D: TRBD1; V: TRBV10-3; size: .; J: TRBJ1-5; CDR3: CAISAEGAGNQPQHF; DNA: TGTGCCATCAGTGCGGAGGGGGCTGGCAATCAGCCCCAGCATTTT
D: .; V: TRBV6-1; size: .; J: TRBJ1-6; CDR3: CASPMGTGHNSPLHF; DNA: TGTGCCAGCCCCATGGGAACAGGACATAATTCACCCCTCCACTTT
D: TRBD1; V: TRBV4-2; size: once; J: TRBJ1-4; CDR3: CASSQERTGGDEKLFF; DNA: TGTGCCAGCAGCCAGGAGAGGACAGGGGGGGATGAAAAACTGTTTTTT
D: .; V: TRBV6-5; size: .; J: TRBJ1-1; CDR3: CASIPRGGWGTEAFF; DNA: TGTGCCAGCATCCCCCGGGGAGGGTGGGGCACTGAAGCTTTCTTT
D: .; V: TRBV7-6; size: .; J: TRBJ2-5; CDR3: CASSLVGGRQETQYF; DNA: TGTGCCAGCAGCTTAGTTGGGGGCAGACAAGAGACCCAGTACTTC
D: .; V: TRBV27; size: .; J: TRBJ2-7; CDR3: CASSLSGAEQYF; DNA: TGTGCCAGCAGTTTATCGGGGGCCGAGCAGTACTTC
D: .; V: TRBV11-2; size: .; J: TRBJ2-2; CDR3: CASSLRVSTGELFF; DNA: TGTGCCAGCAGCTTAAGGGTCTCTACAGGGGAGCTGTTTTTT
D: .; V: TRBV7-9; size: .; J: TRBJ2-5; CDR3: CASSLIGETQYF; DNA: TGTGCCAGCAGCTTAATAGGCGAGACCCAGTACTTC
D: TRBD1; V: TRBV7-8; size: .; J: TRBJ1-4; CDR3: CASRRDRPGEKLFF; DNA: TGTGCCAGCAGGAGGGACAGGCCAGGGGAAAAACTGTTTTTT
D: TRBD1; V: TRBV5-1; size: once; J: TRBJ1-2; CDR3: CASSSSHDRGSGYTF; DNA: TGCGCCAGCAGCTCCAGCCACGACAGGGGATCAGGCTACACCTTC
D: TRBD2; V: TRBV30; size: .; J: TRBJ2-1; CDR3: CAWSGASGVDNEQFF; DNA: TGTGCCTGGAGTGGAGCTAGCGGGGTAGACAATGAGCAGTTCTTC
D: .; V: TRBV5-1; size: .; J: TRBJ2-3; CDR3: CASSDYIQYTQYF; DNA: TGCGCCAGCAGTGATTACATACAATATACGCAGTATTTT
D: .; V: TRBV2; size: .; J: TRBJ1-2; CDR3: CATRLGENYGYTF; DNA: TGTGCCACCCGCCTAGGGGAAAACTATGGCTACACCTTC
D: .; V: TRBV12-5; size: .; J: TRBJ2-7; CDR3: CASGLERQYEQYF; DNA: TGTGCTAGTGGTTTGGAGAGGCAGTACGAGCAGTACTTC
D: .; V: TRBV29-1; size: .; J: TRBJ2-7; CDR3: CSVALGLLSYEQYF; DNA: TGCAGCGTTGCCCTGGGACTGTTATCCTACGAGCAGTACTTC
D: TRBD1; V: TRBV5-4; size: .; J: TRBJ2-2; CDR3: CASTPDRGRTGELFF; DNA: TGTGCCAGCACCCCGGACAGGGGGCGAACCGGGGAGCTGTTTTTT
D: .; V: TRBV2; size: .; J: TRBJ2-7; CDR3: CASDKSYEQYF; DNA: TGTGCCAGCGACAAGTCCTACGAGCAGTACTTC
D: .; V: TRBV10-1; size: .; J: TRBJ1-1; CDR3: CATSGGWDTEAFF; DNA: TGCGCCACCTCTGGGGGTTGGGACACTGAAGCTTTCTTT
D: .; V: TRBV7-8; size: .; J: TRBJ2-1; CDR3: CAIEGPVYNEQFF; DNA: TGTGCCATCGAGGGGCCGGTCTACAATGAGCAGTTCTTC
D: .; V: TRBV5-5; size: .; J: TRBJ1-1; CDR3: CASSFGTRGENTEAFF; DNA: TGTGCCAGCAGCTTCGGGACGAGGGGGGAGAACACTGAAGCTTTCTTT
D: .; V: TRBV29-1; size: once; J: TRBJ1-5; CDR3: CSVKGVGSQPQHF; DNA: TGCAGCGTCAAGGGGGTGGGGAGTCAGCCCCAGCATTTT
D: .; V: TRBV7-2; size: .; J: TRBJ1-1; CDR3: CASSRELGRGWSNTEAFF; DNA: TGTGCCAGCAGCCGAGAACTGGGCAGGGGATGGTCGAACACTGAAGCTTTCTTT
D: TRBD1; V: TRBV19; size: once; J: TRBJ2-3; CDR3: CASSPRTGGTDTQYF; DNA: TGTGCCAGTAGTCCCAGGACAGGGGGCACAGATACGCAGTATTTT
D: .; V: TRBV30; size: .; J: TRBJ1-5; CDR3: CAWSPGPRNQPQHF; DNA: TGTGCCTGGAGTCCAGGTCCACGAAATCAGCCCCAGCATTTT
D: .; V: TRBV2; size: few; J: TRBJ1-2; CDR3: CASTSDSVRF; DNA: TGTGCCAGCACCTCTGACAGCGTACGCTTC
D: TRBD2; V: TRBV27; size: .; J: TRBJ2-1; CDR3: CASRNSGRIEQFF; DNA: TGTGCCAGCAGAAATAGCGGGAGAATTGAGCAGTTCTTC
D: .; V: TRBV14; size: .; J: TRBJ2-3; CDR3: CASSHLGWGPTGTDTQYF; DNA: TGTGCCAGCAGCCACCTTGGTTGGGGACCTACGGGCACAGATACGCAGTATTTT
D: .; V: TRBV5-1; size: .; J: TRBJ2-6; CDR3: CASSMPGANVLTF; DNA: TGCGCCAGCAGCATGCCTGGGGCCAACGTCCTGACTTTC